This T cell receptor (beta chain) was identified during a study of blood T cell repertoires in COVID-19. The germline CDR1 and CDR2 sequences are SNHLY and FYNNEI. Trimming left V 6 bases short and J 5 bases short, with 16 bases between. The CDR3 runs 14 residues. The protocol was immunoSEQ multiplex PCR, while the TCRdb copy is restricted to in-frame clones and leaves out a portion. This table has around 41,000 clones, about four fifths appearing once. The sequence was obtained from a woman aged 80 or over with acute or convalescent COVID-19. This rearrangement joins TRBV2 to TRBJ1-1; unclear D gene. The sequenced material came from peripheral blood. The CDR3 is CASSPDRRGTEAFF. DNA of the CDR3: TGTGCCAGCAGCCCCGACCGGCGGGGAACTGAAGCTTTCTTT. Combining the CDR3 with reference TRBV2 and TRBJ1-1 gives the whole variable domain EPEVTQTPSHQVTQMGQEVILRCVPISNHLYFYWYRQILGQKVEFLVSFYNNEISEKSEIFDDQFSVERPDGSNFTLKIRSTKLEDSAMYFCASSPDRRGTEAFFGQGTRLTVV.